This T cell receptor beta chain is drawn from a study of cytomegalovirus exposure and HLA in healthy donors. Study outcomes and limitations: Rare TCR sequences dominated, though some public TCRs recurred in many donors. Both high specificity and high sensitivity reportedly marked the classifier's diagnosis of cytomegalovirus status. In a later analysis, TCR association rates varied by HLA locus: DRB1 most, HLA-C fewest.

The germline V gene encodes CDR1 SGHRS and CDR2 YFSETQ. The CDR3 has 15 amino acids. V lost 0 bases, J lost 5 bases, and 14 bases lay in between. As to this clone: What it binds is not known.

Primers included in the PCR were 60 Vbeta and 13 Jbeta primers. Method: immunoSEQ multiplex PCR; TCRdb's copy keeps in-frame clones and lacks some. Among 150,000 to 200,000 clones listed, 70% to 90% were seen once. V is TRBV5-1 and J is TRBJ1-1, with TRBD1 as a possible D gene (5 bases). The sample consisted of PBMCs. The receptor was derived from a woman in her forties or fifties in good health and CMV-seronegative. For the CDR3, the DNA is TGCGCCAGCAGCTTGGGGGTAGGGCGGGGGACTGAAGCTTTCTTT. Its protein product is CASSLGVGRGTEAFF.